The T cell receptor (beta chain) under discussion was sequenced for a study of technical replicates of blood from a few donors. Assay: immunoSEQ multiplex PCR; the TCRdb copy retains only in-frame clones and omits some. This table holds tens of thousands of clones, 92% found once. Germline CDR1 reads SGHVS; CDR2 reads FNYEAQ. This CDR3 comprises 20 residues. The J segment lost 10 bases and the V segment lost 7 bases, leaving 26 bases of the junction unmatched. J is TRBJ2-1 and V is TRBV7-6, with 12 nucleotides matching TRBD2. Sequencing was carried out using T cells isolated from PBMCs. The sequence derives from a human donor in good health. CDR3 amino acids: CASNPQSLGLAGTTPKEQFF. In DNA form, the CDR3 reads TGTGCCAGCAACCCCCAGAGCTTGGGACTAGCGGGCACCACCCCAAAGGAGCAGTTCTTC.